This TCR beta chain derives from a study of shared clonotypes between healthy human individuals. Germline CDR1 is SGDLS and CDR2 is YYNGEE. The CDR3 loop spans 16 amino acids. Trimming left V 0 bases short and J 1 base short, with 11 bases between. In the study's own analysis: ImmunoSEQ gave junction-only sequences without quality scores, so filtering differed. Assay used: immunoSEQ multiplex PCR; TCRdb lists only in-frame clones, some missing. From that table come the V and J calls and clone size; the DNA was used to work out D and trimming. This table holds over a million clones, around 98.5% found once.

Source material: naive CD4+ T cells sorted from blood. Noted subset: CD45RA+ positively selected. The rearrangement uses TRBV9 and TRBJ1-5; perhaps TRBD1 as D (5 bases). This clonotype was sampled from a man aged 25 to 40 in good health. The CDR3 DNA sequence: TGTGCCAGCAGCGTAGGCCCCGGGGGGAGCAATCAGCCCCAGCATTTT. Residues: CASSVGPGGSNQPQHF.